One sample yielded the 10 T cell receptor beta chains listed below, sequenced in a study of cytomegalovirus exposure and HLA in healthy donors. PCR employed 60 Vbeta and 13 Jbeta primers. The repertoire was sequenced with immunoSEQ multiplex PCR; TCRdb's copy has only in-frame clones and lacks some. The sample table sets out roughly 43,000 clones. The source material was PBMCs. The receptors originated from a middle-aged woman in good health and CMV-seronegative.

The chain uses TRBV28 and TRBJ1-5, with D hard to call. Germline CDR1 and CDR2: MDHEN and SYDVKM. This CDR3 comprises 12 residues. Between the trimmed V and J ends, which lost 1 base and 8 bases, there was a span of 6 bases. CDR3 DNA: TGTGCCAGCAGTTTATCAGCGAAGCCCCAGCATTTT. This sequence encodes CASSLSAKPQHF.

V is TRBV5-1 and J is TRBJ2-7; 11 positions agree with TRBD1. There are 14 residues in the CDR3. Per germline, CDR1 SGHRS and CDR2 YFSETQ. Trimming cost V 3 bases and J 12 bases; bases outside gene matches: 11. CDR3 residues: CASSSGTGGLEGYF. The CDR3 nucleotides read TGCGCCAGCAGCTCCGGGACAGGGGGACTGGAGGGGTACTTC.

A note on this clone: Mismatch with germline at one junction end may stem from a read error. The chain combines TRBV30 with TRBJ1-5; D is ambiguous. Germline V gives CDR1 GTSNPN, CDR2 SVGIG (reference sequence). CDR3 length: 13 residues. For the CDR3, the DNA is TGTGCCTGGACGACCGGCGGCAATCAGCACCAGCATTTT. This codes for CAWTTGGNQHQHF.

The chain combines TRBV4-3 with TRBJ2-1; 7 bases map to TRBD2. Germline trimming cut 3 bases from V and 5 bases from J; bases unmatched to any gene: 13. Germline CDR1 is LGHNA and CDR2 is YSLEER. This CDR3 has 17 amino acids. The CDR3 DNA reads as TGCGCCAGCAGCCATGACCTAGGGCGGGAGCCTAACAATGAGCAGTTCTTC. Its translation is CASSHDLGREPNNEQFF.

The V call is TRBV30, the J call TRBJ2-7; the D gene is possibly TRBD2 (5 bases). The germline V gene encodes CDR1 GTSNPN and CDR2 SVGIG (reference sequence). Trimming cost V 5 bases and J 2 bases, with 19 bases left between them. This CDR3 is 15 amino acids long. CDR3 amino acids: CAWDVGRTDAYEQYF. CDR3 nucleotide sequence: TGTGCCTGGGACGTAGGAAGGACTGATGCCTACGAGCAGTACTTC.

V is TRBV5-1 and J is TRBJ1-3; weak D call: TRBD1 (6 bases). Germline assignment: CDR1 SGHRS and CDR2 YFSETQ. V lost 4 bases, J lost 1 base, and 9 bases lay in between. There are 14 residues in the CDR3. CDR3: CASSIGQSGNTIYF. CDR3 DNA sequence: TGCGCCAGCAGCATCGGACAGTCTGGAAACACCATATATTTT.

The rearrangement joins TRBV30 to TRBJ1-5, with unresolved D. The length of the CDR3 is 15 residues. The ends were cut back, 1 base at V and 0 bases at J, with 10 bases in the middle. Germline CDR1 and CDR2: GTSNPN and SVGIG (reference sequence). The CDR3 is CAWSASRYSNQPQHF. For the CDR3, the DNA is TGTGCCTGGAGTGCAAGCAGGTATAGCAATCAGCCCCAGCATTTT.

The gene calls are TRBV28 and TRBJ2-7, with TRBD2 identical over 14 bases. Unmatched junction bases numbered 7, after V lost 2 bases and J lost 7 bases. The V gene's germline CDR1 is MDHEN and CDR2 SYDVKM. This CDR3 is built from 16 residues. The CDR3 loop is CASSLGGLAGVREQYF. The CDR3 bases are TGTGCCAGCAGTTTAGGGGGACTAGCGGGAGTCCGTGAGCAGTACTTC.

The CDR3 sequence: CASSVGTSGTVTGELFF. DNA of the CDR3: TGTGCCAGCAGCGTAGGGACTAGCGGGACGGTCACCGGGGAGCTGTTTTTT. The chain links TRBV9 to TRBJ2-2; 12 bases align to TRBD2. The CDR3 sequence is 17 residues long. The V segment lost 0 bases and the J segment 4 bases; nucleotides outside the gene matches: 4. The germline CDR1 and CDR2 sequences are SGDLS and YYNGEE. Full variable domain (missing parts from reference TRBV9 and TRBJ2-2): DSGVTQTPKHLITATGQRVTLRCSPRSGDLSVYWYQQSLDQGLQFLIQYYNGEERAKGNILERFSAQQFPDLHSELNLSSLELGDSALYFCASSVGTSGTVTGELFFGEGSRLTVL.

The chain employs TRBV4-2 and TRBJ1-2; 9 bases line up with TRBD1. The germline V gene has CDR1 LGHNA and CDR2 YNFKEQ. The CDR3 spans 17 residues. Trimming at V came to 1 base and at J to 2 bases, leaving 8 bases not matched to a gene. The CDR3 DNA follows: TGTGCCAGCAGCCAAGGGGACAGGGTACCCCTCAACTATGGCTACACCTTC. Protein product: CASSQGDRVPLNYGYTF.